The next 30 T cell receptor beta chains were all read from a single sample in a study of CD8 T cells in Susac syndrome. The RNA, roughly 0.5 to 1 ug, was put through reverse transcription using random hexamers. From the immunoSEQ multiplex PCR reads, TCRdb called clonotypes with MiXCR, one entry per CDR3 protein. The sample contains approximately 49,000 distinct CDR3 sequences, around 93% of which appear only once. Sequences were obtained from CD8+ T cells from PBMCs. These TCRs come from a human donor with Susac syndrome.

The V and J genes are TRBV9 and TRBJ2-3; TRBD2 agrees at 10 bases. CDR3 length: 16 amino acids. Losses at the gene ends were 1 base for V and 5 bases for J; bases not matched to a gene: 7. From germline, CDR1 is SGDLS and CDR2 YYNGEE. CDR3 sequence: CASSVPSGGDGDTQYF. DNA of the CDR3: TGTGCCAGCAGCGTACCCAGCGGGGGGGATGGAGATACGCAGTATTTT.

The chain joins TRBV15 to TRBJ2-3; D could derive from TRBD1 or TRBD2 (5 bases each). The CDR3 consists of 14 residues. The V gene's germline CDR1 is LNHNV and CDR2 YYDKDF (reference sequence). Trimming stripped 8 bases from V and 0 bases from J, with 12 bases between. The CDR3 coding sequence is TGTGCCACCGAATCCGGGGCCAGCACAGATACGCAGTATTTT. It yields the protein CATESGASTDTQYF. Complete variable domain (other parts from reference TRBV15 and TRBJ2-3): DAMVIQNPRYQVTQFGKPVTLSCSQTLNHNVMYWYQQKSSQAPKLLFHYYDKDFNNEADTPDNFQSRRPNTSFCFLDIRSPGLGDTAMYLCATESGASTDTQYFGPGTRLTVL.

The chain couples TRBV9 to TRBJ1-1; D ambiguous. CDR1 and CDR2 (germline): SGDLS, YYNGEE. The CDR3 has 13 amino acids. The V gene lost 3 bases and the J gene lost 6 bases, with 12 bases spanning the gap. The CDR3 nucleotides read TGTGCCAGCAGCGAGGGTCTAGACCCTGAAGCTTTCTTT. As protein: CASSEGLDPEAFF.

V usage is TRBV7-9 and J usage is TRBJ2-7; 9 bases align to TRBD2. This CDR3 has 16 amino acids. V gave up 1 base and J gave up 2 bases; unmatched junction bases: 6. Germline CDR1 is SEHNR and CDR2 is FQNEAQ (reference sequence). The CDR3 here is CASSLGTSGRTYEQYF. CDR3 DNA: TGTGCCAGCAGCTTAGGTACTAGCGGGCGGACCTACGAGCAGTACTTC.

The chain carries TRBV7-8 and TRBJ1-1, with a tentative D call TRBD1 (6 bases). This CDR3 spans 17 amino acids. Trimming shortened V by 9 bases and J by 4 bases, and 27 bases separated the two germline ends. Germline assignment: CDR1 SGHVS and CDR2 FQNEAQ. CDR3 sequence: CASTDAPEQGWGTEAFF. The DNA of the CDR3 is TGTGCCAGTACAGACGCCCCCGAACAGGGCTGGGGCACTGAAGCTTTCTTT.

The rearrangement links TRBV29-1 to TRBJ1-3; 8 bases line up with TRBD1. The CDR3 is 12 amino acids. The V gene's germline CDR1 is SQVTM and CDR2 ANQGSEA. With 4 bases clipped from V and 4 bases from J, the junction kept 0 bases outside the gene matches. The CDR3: CSVAGGGNTIYF. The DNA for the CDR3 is TGCAGCGTTGCAGGGGGCGGAAACACCATATATTTT.

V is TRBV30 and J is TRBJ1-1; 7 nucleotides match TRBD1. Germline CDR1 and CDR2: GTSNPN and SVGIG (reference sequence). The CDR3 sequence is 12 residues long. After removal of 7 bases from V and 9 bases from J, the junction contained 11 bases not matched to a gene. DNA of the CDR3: TGTGCCTCCGGGACAGAACTTAATCAAGCTTTCTTT. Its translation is CASGTELNQAFF.

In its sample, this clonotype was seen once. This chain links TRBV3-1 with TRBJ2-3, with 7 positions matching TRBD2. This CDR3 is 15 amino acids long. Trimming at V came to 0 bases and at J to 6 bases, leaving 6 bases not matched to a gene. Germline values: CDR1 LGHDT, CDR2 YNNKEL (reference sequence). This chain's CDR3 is CASSQESSGRDTQYF. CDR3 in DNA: TGTGCCAGCAGCCAAGAATCTAGCGGCAGGGATACGCAGTATTTT.

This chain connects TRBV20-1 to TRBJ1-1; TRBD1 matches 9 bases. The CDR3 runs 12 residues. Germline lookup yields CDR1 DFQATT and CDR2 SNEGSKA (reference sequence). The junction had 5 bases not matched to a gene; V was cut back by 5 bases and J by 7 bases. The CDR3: CSAGTGNDEAFF. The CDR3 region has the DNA TGCAGTGCTGGGACAGGGAACGATGAAGCTTTCTTT.

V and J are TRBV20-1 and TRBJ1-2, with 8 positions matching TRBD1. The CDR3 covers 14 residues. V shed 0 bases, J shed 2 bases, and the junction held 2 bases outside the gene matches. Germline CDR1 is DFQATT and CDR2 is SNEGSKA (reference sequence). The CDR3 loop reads CSARDDRGNYGYTF. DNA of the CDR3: TGCAGTGCTAGAGATGACAGGGGAAACTATGGCTACACCTTC.

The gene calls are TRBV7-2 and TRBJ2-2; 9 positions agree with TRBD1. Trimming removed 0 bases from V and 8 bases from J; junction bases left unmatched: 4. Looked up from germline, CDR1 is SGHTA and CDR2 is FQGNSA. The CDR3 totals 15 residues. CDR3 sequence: CASSLAYRGQGELFF. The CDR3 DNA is TGTGCCAGCAGCTTAGCCTACAGGGGGCAAGGGGAGCTGTTTTTT.

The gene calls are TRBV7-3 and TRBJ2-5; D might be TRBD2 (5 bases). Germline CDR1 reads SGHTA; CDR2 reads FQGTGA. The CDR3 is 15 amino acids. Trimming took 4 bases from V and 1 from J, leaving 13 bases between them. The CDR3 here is CASSSPDEGQETQYF. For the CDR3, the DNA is TGTGCCAGCAGCTCCCCCGATGAGGGCCAAGAGACCCAGTACTTC.

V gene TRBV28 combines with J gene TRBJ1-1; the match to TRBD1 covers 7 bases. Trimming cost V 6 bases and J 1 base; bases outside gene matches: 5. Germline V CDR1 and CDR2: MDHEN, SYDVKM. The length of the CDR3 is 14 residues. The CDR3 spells CASSQRGQNTEAFF. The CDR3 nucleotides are TGTGCCAGCAGCCAGAGGGGGCAGAACACTGAAGCTTTCTTT.

The CDR3 region is CSVEDDRRGRGPDTQYF. The DNA for the CDR3 is TGCAGCGTTGAAGATGATCGGCGCGGCAGGGGGCCGGATACGCAGTATTTT. The rearrangement links TRBV29-1 to TRBJ2-3; TRBD1 aligns across 8 bases. Trimming took 0 bases from V and 6 from J; bases not matched to a gene: 14. Germline V CDR1 and CDR2: SQVTM, ANQGSEA. This CDR3 contains 17 residues.

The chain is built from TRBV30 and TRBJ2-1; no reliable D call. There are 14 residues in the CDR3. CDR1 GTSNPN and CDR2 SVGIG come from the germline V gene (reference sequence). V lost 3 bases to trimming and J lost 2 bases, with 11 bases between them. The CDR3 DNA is TGTGCCTGGAGACTCGGAGTGACCTACAATGAGCAGTTCTTC. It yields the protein CAWRLGVTYNEQFF.

CDR3 residues: CTSSQDLSGASTDTQYF. Written as DNA, the CDR3 is TGCACCAGCAGCCAAGATCTTTCCGGGGCAAGCACAGATACGCAGTATTTT. The rearrangement uses TRBV1 and TRBJ2-3; the tabulated D call, TRBD1, remains unverified against the DNA. TRBV1 is a listed pseudogene. The CDR3 length is 17 residues.

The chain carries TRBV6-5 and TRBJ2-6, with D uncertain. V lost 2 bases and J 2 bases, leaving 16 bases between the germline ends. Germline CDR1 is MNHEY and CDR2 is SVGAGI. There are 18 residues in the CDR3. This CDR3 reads CASSYHYLDEAGANVLTF. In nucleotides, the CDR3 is TGTGCCAGCAGTTACCACTACTTGGACGAGGCTGGGGCCAACGTCCTGACTTTC.

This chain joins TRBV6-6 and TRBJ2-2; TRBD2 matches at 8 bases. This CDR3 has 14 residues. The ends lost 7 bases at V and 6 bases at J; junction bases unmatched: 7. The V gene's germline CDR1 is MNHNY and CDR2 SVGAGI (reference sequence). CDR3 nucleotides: TGTGCCAGCACCCACGGGACTAGGGCCGGGGAGCTGTTTTTT. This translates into CASTHGTRAGELFF.

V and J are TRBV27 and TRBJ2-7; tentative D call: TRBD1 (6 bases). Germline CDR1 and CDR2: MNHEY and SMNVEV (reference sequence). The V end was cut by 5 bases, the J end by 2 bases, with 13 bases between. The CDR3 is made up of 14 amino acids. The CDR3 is CASSRRGSPYEQYF. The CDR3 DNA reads TGTGCCAGCAGTCGCAGGGGATCCCCCTACGAGCAGTACTTC.

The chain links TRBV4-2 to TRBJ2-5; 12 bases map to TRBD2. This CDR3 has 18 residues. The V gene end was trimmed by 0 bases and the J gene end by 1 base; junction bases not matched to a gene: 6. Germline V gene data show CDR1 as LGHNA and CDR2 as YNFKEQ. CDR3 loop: CASSQDWASGGVQETQYF. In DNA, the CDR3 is TGTGCCAGCAGCCAAGATTGGGCTAGCGGGGGGGTCCAAGAGACCCAGTACTTC.

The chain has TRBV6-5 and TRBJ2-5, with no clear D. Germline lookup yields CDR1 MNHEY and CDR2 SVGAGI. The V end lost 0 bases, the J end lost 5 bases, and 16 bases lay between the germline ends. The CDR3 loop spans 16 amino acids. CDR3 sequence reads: CASSYSINPSPETQYF. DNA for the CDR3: TGTGCCAGCAGTTACTCGATCAATCCCTCACCCGAGACCCAGTACTTC.

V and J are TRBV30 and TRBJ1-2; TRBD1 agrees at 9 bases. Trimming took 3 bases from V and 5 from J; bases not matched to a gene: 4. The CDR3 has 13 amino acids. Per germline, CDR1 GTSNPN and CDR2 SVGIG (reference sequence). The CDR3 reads CAWSDRGYYGYTF. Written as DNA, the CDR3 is TGTGCCTGGAGCGACAGGGGGTATTATGGCTACACCTTC.

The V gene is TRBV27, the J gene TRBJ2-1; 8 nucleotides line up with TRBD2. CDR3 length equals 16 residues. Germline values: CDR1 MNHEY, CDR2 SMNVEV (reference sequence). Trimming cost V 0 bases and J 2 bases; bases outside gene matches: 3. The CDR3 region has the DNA TGTGCCAGCAGTTTATCGTCGGGGGGGCCCTACAATGAGCAGTTCTTC. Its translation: CASSLSSGGPYNEQFF.

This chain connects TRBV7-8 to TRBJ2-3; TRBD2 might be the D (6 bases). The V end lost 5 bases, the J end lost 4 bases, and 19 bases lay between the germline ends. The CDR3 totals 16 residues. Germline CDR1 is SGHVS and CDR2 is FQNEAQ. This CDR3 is CASSRSVGDSSDTQYF. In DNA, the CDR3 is TGTGCCAGCAGCCGGTCGGTGGGGGACTCCTCAGATACGCAGTATTTT.

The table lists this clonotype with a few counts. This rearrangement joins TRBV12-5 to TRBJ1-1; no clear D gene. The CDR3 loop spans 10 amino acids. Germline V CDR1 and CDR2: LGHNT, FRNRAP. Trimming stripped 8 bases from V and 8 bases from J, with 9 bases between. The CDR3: CASNGDEAFF. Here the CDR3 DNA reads TGTGCTAGTAACGGTGACGAAGCTTTCTTT.

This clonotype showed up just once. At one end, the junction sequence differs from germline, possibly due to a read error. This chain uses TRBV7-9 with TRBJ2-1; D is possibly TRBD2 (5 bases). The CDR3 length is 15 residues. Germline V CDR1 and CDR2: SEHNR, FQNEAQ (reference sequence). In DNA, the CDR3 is TGTGCCAGCAGCCTAGCCCTGGGCGGCCTGAATGAGCAGTTCTTC. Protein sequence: CASSLALGGLNEQFF. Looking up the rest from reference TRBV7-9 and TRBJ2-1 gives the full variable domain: DTGVSQNPRHKITKRGQNVTFRCDPISEHNRLYWYRQTLGQGPEFLTYFQNEAQLEKSRLLSDRFSAERPKGSFSTLEIQRTEQGDSAMYLCASSLALGGLNEQFFGPGTRLTVL.

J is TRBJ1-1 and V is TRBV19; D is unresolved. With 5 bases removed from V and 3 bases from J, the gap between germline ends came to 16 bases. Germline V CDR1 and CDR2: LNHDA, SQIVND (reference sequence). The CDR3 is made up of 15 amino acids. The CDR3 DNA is TGTGCCAGTAGTTGGACGAACCCTCTGGACACTGAAGCTTTCTTT. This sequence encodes CASSWTNPLDTEAFF.

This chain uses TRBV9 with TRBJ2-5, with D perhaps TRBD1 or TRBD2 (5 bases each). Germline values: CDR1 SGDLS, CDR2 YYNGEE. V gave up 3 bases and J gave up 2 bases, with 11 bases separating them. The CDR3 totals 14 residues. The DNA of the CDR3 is TGTGCCAGCAGCGGCCGGGACCTACAAGAGACCCAGTACTTC. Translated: CASSGRDLQETQYF.

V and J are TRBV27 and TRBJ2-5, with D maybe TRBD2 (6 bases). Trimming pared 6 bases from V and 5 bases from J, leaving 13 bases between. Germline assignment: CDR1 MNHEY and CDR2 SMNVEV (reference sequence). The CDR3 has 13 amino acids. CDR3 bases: TGTGCCAGCAGCCTTTATAGCGGCGAGACCCAGTACTTC. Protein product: CASSLYSGETQYF.

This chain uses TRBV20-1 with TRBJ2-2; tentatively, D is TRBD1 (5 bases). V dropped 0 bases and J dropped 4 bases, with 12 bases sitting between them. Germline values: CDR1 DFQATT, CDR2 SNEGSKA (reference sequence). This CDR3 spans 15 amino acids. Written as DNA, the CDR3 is TGCAGTGCTAGAGATTTAAGGGGCGGCACCGGGGAGCTGTTTTTT. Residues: CSARDLRGGTGELFF.